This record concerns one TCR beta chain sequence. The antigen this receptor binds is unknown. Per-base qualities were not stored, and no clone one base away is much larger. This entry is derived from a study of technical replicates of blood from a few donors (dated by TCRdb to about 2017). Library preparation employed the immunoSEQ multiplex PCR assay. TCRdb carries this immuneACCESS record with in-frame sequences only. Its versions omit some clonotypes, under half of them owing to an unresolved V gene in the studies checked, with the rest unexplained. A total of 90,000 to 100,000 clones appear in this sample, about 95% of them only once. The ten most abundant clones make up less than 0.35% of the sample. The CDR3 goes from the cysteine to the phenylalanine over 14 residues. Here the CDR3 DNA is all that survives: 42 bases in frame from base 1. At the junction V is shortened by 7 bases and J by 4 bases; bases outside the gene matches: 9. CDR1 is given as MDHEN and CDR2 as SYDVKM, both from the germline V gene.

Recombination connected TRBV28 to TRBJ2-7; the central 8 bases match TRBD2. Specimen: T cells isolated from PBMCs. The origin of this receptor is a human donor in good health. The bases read TGTGCCAGCACCATTAGCGGGACTTGGTACGAGCAGTACTTC. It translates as CASTISGTWYEQYF.